This TCR beta chain came from a study of shared clonotypes between healthy human individuals. Naive CD8 isolation took CD45RO-negative cells positively selected for CCR7 and excluded terminally differentiated effector memory CD45RA+ cells. Researchers divided each subset's genomic DNA evenly across several immunoSEQ plates. The data were produced by immunoSEQ multiplex PCR, yet TCRdb's version contains in-frame clones alone and is incomplete. Among over 2 million clones listed, roughly 94% were seen once. The V segment lost 5 bases and the J segment 5 bases; nucleotides outside the gene matches: 4. Germline CDR1 reads PRHDT; CDR2 reads FYEKMQ (reference sequence). CDR3 length equals 14 residues.

The V call is TRBV13, the J call TRBJ1-2; TRBD1 matches at 11 bases. Sequenced input: naive CD8+ T cells sorted from blood. The receptor was isolated from a man between 18 and 35 years old in good health. This chain's CDR3 is CASSLGQGGYGYTF. The CDR3, as DNA: TGTGCCAGCAGCCTGGGACAGGGGGGGTATGGCTACACCTTC.